This record looks at one T cell receptor beta chain sequence and its context. Its antigen is as yet unknown. These data are taken from a study of OX40 agonist ivuxolimab in advanced cancers. Study in general: Three patients, one with hepatocellular carcinoma and two with cutaneous melanoma, achieved partial responses.

Study results and limitations: Researchers report that CD8+ T cells had, on average, more expanded clones than CD4+. Among the lowest peripheral clonal expansion occurred in 0.1-3.0 mg/kg partial responders.

People who had autoimmune disease history or systemic immunosuppression were excluded. Only in-frame clones appear in the TCRdb table, and some are missing; sequencing was by immunoSEQ multiplex PCR. The table shows some 94,000 clones, with around 90% occurring only once. The CDR3 has 15 residues. Between the trimmed V and J ends, which lost 4 bases and 5 bases, there was a span of 17 bases. The germline V gene has CDR1 MNHNS and CDR2 SASEGT. The chain is built from TRBV6-1 and TRBJ2-5, with D possibly being TRBD2 (5 bases). This TCR was recovered from an adult with an advanced solid tumor such as melanoma, head and neck, liver or kidney cancer. The source material was CD4+ or CD8+ T cells sorted from blood, sampled in a trial of the OX40 agonist ivuxolimab. The DNA for the CDR3 is TGTGCCAGCAGTGGTCACCCTGGGAGTTTCGAGACCCAGTACTTC. Translated, it gives CASSGHPGSFETQYF.